Listed below are T cell receptor beta chains from one sample, sequenced in a study of blood T cell repertoires in COVID-19. Clones were sequenced by immunoSEQ multiplex PCR, and TCRdb holds only the in-frame ones, with some missing. The sample holds more than 250,000 clones; 80% to 90% are singletons and the top ten take more than 2%. The sample comprised PBMCs or T cells enriched from blood (not recorded which). These receptors came from a man under 40 who had recovered from COVID-19. Each CDR3 is given with its conserved first and last residue. Fields, in order: V gene, D gene, CDR3 protein. D genes are given only for firm matches.

V: TRBV4-2; D: TRBD1; CDR3: CASSPGTVLAKNIQYF
V: TRBV9; D: TRBD2; CDR3: CASSVAGLGNGGELFF
V: TRBV7-3; D: .; CDR3: CASSLFAGSNYGYTF
V: TRBV2; D: TRBD1; CDR3: CASRRGGTGNGYTF
V: TRBV11-2; D: TRBD1; CDR3: CASSRDRASEAFF
V: TRBV18; D: TRBD1; CDR3: CASSPPAGGAFF
V: TRBV6-2/TRBV6-3; D: TRBD1; CDR3: CASSYGTVGSPLHF
V: TRBV5-5; D: TRBD1; CDR3: CASSRDRATGELFF
V: TRBV29-1; D: .; CDR3: CSVGGGSLEAFF
V: TRBV5-1; D: .; CDR3: CASSSEWSNSPLHF
V: TRBV7-2; D: .; CDR3: CASSFGGVNTEAFF
V: TRBV30; D: .; CDR3: CACQPGSPEAFF
V: TRBV9; D: .; CDR3: CASSLEGTGNTIYF
V: TRBV7-2; D: .; CDR3: CASSRYSSAFF
V: TRBV19; D: TRBD2; CDR3: CASSIFSPGSSGYRQYF
V: TRBV3-1/TRBV3-2; D: TRBD1; CDR3: CASSNRGTGSYGYTF
V: TRBV10-3; D: TRBD1; CDR3: CAISEFQDRGHQPQHF
V: TRBV24-1; D: .; CDR3: CATSGPDSSSETQYF
V: TRBV27; D: .; CDR3: CASSFGAGVGQPQHF
V: TRBV10-3; D: TRBD1; CDR3: CAISQGQANEKLFF
V: TRBV6-1; D: TRBD1; CDR3: CASSDVRTGTGNYGYTF
V: TRBV7-2; D: TRBD1; CDR3: CASRDLTGSGNQPQHF
V: TRBV11-1; D: TRBD1; CDR3: CASSHDRATGELFF
V: TRBV19; D: .; CDR3: CASSRGQGSQPQHF
V: TRBV6-5; D: .; CDR3: CASSYRDSPLHF
V: TRBV6-5; D: .; CDR3: CASRDSYEQYF
V: TRBV7-2; D: .; CDR3: CASSFFSLGQTRTGELFF
V: TRBV5-1; D: TRBD1; CDR3: CASSLGQGAIETQYF
V: TRBV2; D: .; CDR3: CASRLMKQETQYF
V: TRBV24-1; D: .; CDR3: CATSDLGTRGYTF
V: TRBV4-1; D: .; CDR3: CASSQDRDSGGYTF
V: TRBV5-1; D: TRBD1; CDR3: CASSPDRVGQETQYF
V: TRBV2; D: TRBD1; CDR3: CASGGQGGGYTF
V: TRBV7-9; D: TRBD1; CDR3: CASSSTGAPGYGYTF
V: TRBV6-2/TRBV6-3; D: TRBD1; CDR3: CASSPGGGRGRQPQHF
V: TRBV5-8; D: TRBD1; CDR3: CASSPGQAGQPQHF
V: TRBV2; D: .; CDR3: CASIREIGIGEQYF
V: TRBV4-2; D: TRBD2; CDR3: CASSQGPGTRGYEQYF
V: TRBV5-1; D: .; CDR3: CASSLRSSPGETQYF
V: TRBV3-1/TRBV3-2; D: TRBD1; CDR3: CASSQAGQTYGYTF
V: TRBV7-2; D: TRBD2; CDR3: CASRLYSGKNTGELFF
V: TRBV7-2; D: TRBD1; CDR3: CASSTGQGRIGYGYTF
V: TRBV5-5; D: TRBD1; CDR3: CASSGNRGGLEKLFF
V: TRBV10-1; D: TRBD2; CDR3: CASSPGGTMDTQYF
V: TRBV7-8; D: TRBD2; CDR3: CASSLGARGGLGEQFF
V: TRBV11-2; D: .; CDR3: CASSITGNLRSGNTIYF
V: TRBV7-9; D: .; CDR3: CASSQGGNYGYTF
V: TRBV7-2; D: TRBD1; CDR3: CASSLDRPEAFF
V: TRBV27; D: TRBD2; CDR3: CASSLRTSGGVPYNEQFF
V: TRBV7-2; D: .; CDR3: CASSPRQVNTEAFF
V: TRBV6-5; D: TRBD1; CDR3: CASSSRDRVSYGYTF
V: TRBV6-2/TRBV6-3; D: TRBD1; CDR3: CASSDGQAGAYEQYF